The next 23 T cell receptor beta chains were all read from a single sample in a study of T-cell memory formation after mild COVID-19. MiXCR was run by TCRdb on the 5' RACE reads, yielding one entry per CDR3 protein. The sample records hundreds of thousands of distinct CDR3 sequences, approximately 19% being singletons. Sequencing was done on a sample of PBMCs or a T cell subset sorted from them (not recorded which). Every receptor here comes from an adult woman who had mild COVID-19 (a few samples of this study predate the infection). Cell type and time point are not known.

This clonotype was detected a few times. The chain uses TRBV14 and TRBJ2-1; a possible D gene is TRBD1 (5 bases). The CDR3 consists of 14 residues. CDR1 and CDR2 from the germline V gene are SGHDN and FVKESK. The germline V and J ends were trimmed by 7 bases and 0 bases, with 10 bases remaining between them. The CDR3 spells CASNTGSSYNEQFF. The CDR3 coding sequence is TGTGCCAGCAATACAGGAAGCTCCTACAATGAGCAGTTCTTC.

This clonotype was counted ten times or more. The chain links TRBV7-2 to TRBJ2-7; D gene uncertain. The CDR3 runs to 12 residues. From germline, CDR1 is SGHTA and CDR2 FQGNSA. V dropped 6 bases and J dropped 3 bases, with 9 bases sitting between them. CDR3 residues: CASRGSSYEQYF. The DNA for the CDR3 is TGTGCCAGCAGGGGTAGCAGCTACGAGCAGTACTTC.

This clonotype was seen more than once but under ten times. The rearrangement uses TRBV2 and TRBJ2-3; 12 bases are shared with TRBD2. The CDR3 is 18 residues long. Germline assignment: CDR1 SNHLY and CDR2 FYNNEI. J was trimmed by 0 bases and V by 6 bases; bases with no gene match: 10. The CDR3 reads CASRRTSGEPPSTDTQYF. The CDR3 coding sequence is TGTGCCAGCAGGAGGACTAGCGGGGAGCCGCCTAGCACAGATACGCAGTATTTT.

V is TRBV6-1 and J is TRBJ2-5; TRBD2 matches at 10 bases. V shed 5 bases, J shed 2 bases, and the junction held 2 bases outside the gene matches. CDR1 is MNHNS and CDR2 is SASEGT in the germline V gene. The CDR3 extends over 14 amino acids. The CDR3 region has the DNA TGTGCCAGCAGTCCGACTAGCGGGCAAGAGACCCAGTACTTC. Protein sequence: CASSPTSGQETQYF.

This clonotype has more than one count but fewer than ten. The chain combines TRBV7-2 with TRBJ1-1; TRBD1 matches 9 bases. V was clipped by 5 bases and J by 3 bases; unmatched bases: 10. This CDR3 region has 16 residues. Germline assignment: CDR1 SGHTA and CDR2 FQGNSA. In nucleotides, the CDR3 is TGTGCCAGCAGCCCTTGGACAGGGGTGTACGACACTGAAGCTTTCTTT. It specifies CASSPWTGVYDTEAFF.

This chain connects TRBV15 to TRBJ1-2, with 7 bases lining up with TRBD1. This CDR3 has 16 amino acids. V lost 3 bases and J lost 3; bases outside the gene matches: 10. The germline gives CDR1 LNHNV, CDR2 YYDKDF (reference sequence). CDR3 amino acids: CATSRSYGRGDYGYTF. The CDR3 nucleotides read TGTGCCACCAGCAGGTCATACGGCAGGGGGGACTATGGCTACACCTTC. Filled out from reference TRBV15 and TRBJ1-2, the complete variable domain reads DAMVIQNPRYQVTQFGKPVTLSCSQTLNHNVMYWYQQKSSQAPKLLFHYYDKDFNNEADTPDNFQSRRPNTSFCFLDIRSPGLGDTAMYLCATSRSYGRGDYGYTFGSGTRLTVV.

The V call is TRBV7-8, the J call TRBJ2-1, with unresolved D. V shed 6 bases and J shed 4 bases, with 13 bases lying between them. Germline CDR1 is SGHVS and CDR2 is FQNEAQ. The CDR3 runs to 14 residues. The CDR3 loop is CASSYGPLYNEQFF. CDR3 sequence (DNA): TGTGCCAGCAGTTATGGTCCATTGTACAATGAGCAGTTCTTC.

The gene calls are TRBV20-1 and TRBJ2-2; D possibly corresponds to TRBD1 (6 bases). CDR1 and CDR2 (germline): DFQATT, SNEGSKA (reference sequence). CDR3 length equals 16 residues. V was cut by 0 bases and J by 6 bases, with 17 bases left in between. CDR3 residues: CSARDDQGSPAGELFF. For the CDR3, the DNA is TGCAGTGCTAGAGATGACCAGGGGAGCCCGGCCGGGGAGCTGTTTTTT.

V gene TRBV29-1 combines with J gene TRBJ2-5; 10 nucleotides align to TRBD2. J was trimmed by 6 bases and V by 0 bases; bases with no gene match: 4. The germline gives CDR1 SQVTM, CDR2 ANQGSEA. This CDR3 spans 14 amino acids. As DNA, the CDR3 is TGCAGCGTTGAAGAGGGACTAGCGTCGAAGACCCAGTACTTC. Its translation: CSVEEGLASKTQYF.

The CDR3 region has the DNA TGTGCCAGCAGCCGCTTCGCGAACACCGGGGAGCTGTTTTTT. Translated: CASSRFANTGELFF. This chain joins TRBV3-1 and TRBJ2-2; D call uncertain. The CDR3 covers 14 residues. In germline, CDR1 is LGHDT, CDR2 YNNKEL (reference sequence). V lost 4 bases and J 0 bases, leaving 6 bases between the germline ends. Together with reference TRBV3-1 and TRBJ2-2, the CDR3 gives the full variable domain: DTAVSQTPKYLVTQMGNDKSIKCEQNLGHDTMYWYKQDSKKFLKIMFSYNNKELIINETVPNRFSPKSPDKAHLNLHINSLELGDSAVYFCASSRFANTGELFFGEGSRLTVL.

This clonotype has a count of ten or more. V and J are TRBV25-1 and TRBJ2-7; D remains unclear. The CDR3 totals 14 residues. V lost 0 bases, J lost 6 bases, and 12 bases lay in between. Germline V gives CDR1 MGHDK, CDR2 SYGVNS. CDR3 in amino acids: CASSEYAFTGEQYF. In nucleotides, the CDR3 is TGTGCCAGCAGTGAATATGCATTCACGGGCGAGCAGTACTTC.

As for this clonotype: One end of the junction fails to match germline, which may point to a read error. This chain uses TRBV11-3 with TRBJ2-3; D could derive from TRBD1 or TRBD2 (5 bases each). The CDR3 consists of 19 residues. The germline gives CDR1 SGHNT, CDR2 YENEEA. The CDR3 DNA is TGTGCCAGCAGCTTAGCTCTAGAGAGGGGCCCACGGACCACAGATACGAAGTATTTT. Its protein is CASSLALERGPRTTDTKYF.

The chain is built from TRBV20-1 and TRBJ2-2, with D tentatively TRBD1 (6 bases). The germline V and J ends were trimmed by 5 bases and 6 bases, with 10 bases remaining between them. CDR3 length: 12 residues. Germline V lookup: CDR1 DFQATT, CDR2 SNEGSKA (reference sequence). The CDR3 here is CSAGQGPGELFF. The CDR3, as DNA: TGCAGTGCTGGGCAGGGGCCCGGGGAGCTGTTTTTT.

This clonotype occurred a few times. The CDR3 reads CASTSDIYEQYF. DNA of the CDR3: TGTGCCAGCACCTCTGACATCTACGAGCAGTACTTC. V gene TRBV5-5 combines with J gene TRBJ2-7; D not resolved. The CDR3 has 12 amino acids. Germline V gene sequence: CDR1 SGHKS, CDR2 YYEKEE (reference sequence). The V end was cut by 6 bases, the J end by 3 bases, with 10 bases between.

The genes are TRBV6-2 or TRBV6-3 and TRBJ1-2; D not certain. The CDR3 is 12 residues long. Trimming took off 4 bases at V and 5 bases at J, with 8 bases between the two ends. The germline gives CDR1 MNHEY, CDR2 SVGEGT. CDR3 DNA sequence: TGTGCCAGCAGTTCGACCCGGTATGGCTACACCTTC. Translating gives CASSSTRYGYTF.

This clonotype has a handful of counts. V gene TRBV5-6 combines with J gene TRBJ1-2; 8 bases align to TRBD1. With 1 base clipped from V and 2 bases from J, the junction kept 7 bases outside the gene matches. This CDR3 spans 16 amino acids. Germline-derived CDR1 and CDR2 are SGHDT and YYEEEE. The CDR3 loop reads CASSLTQGAGNYGYTF. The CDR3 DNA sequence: TGTGCCAGCAGCTTGACGCAGGGGGCTGGCAACTATGGCTACACCTTC.

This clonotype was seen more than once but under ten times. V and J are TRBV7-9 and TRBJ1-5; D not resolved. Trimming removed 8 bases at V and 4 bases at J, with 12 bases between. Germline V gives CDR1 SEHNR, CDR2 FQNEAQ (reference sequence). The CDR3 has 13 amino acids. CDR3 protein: CASDRGPNQPQHF. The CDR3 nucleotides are TGTGCCAGCGATCGTGGGCCAAATCAGCCCCAGCATTTT. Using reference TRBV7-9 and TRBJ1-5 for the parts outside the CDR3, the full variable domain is DTGVSQNPRHKITKRGQNVTFRCDPISEHNRLYWYRQTLGQGPEFLTYFQNEAQLEKSRLLSDRFSAERPKGSFSTLEIQRTEQGDSAMYLCASDRGPNQPQHFGDGTRLSIL.

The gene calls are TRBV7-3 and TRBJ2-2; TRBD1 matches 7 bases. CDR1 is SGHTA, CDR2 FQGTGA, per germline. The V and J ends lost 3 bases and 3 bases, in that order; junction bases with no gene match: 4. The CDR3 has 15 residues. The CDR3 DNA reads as TGTGCCAGCAGCTTCACCGGGACAGACACCGGGGAGCTGTTTTTT. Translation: CASSFTGTDTGELFF.

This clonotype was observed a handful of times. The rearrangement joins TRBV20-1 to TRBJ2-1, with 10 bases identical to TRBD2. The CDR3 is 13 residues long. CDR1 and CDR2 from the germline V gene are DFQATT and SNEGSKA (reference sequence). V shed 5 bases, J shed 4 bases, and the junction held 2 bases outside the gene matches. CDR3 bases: TGCAGTGCTGTGACTAGCGGGTACAATGAGCAGTTCTTC. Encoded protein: CSAVTSGYNEQFF.

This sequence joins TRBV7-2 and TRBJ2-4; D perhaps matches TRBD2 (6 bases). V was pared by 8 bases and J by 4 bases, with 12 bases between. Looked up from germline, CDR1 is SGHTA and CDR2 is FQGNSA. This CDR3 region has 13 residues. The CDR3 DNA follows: TGTGCCAGCCTCAGCGGGTTTAAAAACATTCAGTACTTC. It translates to CASLSGFKNIQYF. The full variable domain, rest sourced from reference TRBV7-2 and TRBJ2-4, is GAGVSQSPSNKVTEKGKDVELRCDPISGHTALYWYRQSLGQGLEFLIYFQGNSAPDKSGLPSDRFSAERTGGSVSTLTIQRTQQEDSAVYLCASLSGFKNIQYFGAGTRLSVL.

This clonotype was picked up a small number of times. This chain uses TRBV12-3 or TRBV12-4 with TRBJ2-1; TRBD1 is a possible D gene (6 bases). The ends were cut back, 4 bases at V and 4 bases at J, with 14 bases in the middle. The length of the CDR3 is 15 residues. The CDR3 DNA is TGTGCCAGCAGTTCACCGACAGGTCTATACAATGAGCAGTTCTTC. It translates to CASSSPTGLYNEQFF.

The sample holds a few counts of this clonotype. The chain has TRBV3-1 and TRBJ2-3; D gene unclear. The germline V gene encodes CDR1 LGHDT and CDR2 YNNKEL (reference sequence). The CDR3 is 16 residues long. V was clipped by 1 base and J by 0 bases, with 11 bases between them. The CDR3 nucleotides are TGTGCCAGCAGCCAAGTAGCATCGAGCAGCACAGATACGCAGTATTTT. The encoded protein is CASSQVASSSTDTQYF.

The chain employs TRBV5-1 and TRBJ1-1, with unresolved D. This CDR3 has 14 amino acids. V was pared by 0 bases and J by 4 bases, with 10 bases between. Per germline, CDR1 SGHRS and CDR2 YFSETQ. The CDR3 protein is CASSLGPSPTEAFF. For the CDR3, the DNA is TGCGCCAGCAGCTTGGGACCGTCCCCCACTGAAGCTTTCTTT.